This is a list of T cell receptor beta chains from one sample in a study of cytomegalovirus exposure and HLA in healthy donors. Assay: immunoSEQ multiplex PCR; the TCRdb copy retains only in-frame clones and omits some. The sample yields approximately 120,000 clones, just under 75% seen once. Sample: PBMCs. These receptor sequences come from a man in his sixties in good health and CMV-seropositive. CDR3s include the opening cysteine and the closing phenylalanine or tryptophan. D genes are given only for firm matches. Clone size appears in some rows only: once, few, many, or a class for an expanded clone.

CDR3 DNA: TGTGCCAGTAGTAGGATAAGTTCGGGGTATGGCTACACCTTC
CDR3 protein: CASSRISSGYGYTF
J gene: TRBJ1-2
V gene: TRBV19
D gene: .
clone size: .

CDR3 DNA: TGTGCCAGCAGCTTCTCAGGGCACACTGAAGCTTTCTTT
CDR3 protein: CASSFSGHTEAFF
J gene: TRBJ1-1
V gene: TRBV7-3
D gene: .
clone size: .

CDR3 DNA: TGTGCCAGCAGTGAAATACGGGGCGAGCAGTACTTC
CDR3 protein: CASSEIRGEQYF
J gene: TRBJ2-7
V gene: TRBV2
D gene: .
clone size: few

CDR3 DNA: TGTGCCAGCAGACTTCGGACAGGGCCTTCTGGAAACACCATATATTTT
CDR3 protein: CASRLRTGPSGNTIYF
J gene: TRBJ1-3
V gene: TRBV2
D gene: TRBD1
clone size: few

CDR3 DNA: TGTGCCAGCAGTGTGGGGGGGGTGAGAAACATTCAGTACTTC
CDR3 protein: CASSVGGVRNIQYF
J gene: TRBJ2-4
V gene: TRBV6-1
D gene: TRBD2
clone size: .

CDR3 DNA: TGTGCCAGCAGCGATGGGGCAGGGCTGGAGACCCAGTACTTC
CDR3 protein: CASSDGAGLETQYF
J gene: TRBJ2-5
V gene: TRBV6-1
D gene: .
clone size: .

CDR3 DNA: TGCGCCAGCAGCTTGAGGGGCGGGACAGGGTACAATGAGCAGTTCTTC
CDR3 protein: CASSLRGGTGYNEQFF
J gene: TRBJ2-1
V gene: TRBV5-1
D gene: TRBD1
clone size: once

CDR3 DNA: TGTGCCAGCAGCTCCGAGAGAAACACCATATATTTT
CDR3 protein: CASSSERNTIYF
J gene: TRBJ1-3
V gene: TRBV11-2
D gene: .
clone size: few

CDR3 DNA: TGTGCCAGCAGCCAAGATTCGGCGGGGCTCTACGAGCAGTACTTC
CDR3 protein: CASSQDSAGLYEQYF
J gene: TRBJ2-7
V gene: TRBV7-2
D gene: .
clone size: .

CDR3 DNA: TGTGCCAGCAGGCCGGGACAGTCCTACGAGCAGTACTTC
CDR3 protein: CASRPGQSYEQYF
J gene: TRBJ2-7
V gene: TRBV28
D gene: TRBD1
clone size: .

CDR3 DNA: TGTGCCAGCAGCTCCGGGACAGACCGTTCCACCATATATTTT
CDR3 protein: CASSSGTDRSTIYF
J gene: TRBJ1-3
V gene: TRBV7-6
D gene: TRBD1
clone size: .